This T cell receptor beta chain emerged from a study of blood T cells in healthy people across ages (dated by TCRdb to about 2015). Context from the whole study: In model experiments, template switching captured roughly one uniquely barcoded TCR beta cDNA molecule for every two T cells. Two additional independent replicas of 1 million unique cDNA reads from the same blood draw were analyzed for two donors (one aged 18 to 30 and one aged 80 or older). The donors were split into four age groups: young (average approximately 16 years), middle-aged (over 35), aged (about 56) and long-lived (roughly 80). Using deep sequencing normalized with unique cDNA molecular identifiers, the study measured how TCR beta repertoire diversity changes with age. To avoid experimental bias, donors of different ages were distributed randomly across sequencing lanes. Study-wide findings and limitations: Bulk unsorted PBMC profiling prevented conclusive comparison of naive and antigen-experienced compartments. The long-lived group showed more naive CD4+ T cells, fewer expanded clones and increased TCR diversity than the aged group, suggesting age selection. Observed TCR beta diversity correlated strongly with the percentage of naive T cells measured by flow cytometry. Observed TCR beta diversity per million T cells fell roughly linearly with age, and a significant reduction was already apparent by age around 36. Because donor CMV infection status was unknown, age-related changes in expanded clonotypes were potentially confounded. Estimates of total diversity based on one million sequenced T cells were considered lower bounds and underestimates.

Library preparation was by 5' RACE. Sequencing took place on an Illumina HiSeq 2500. A second PCR of roughly 6 to 11 cycles was performed with a sample-barcoded 5' primer and a J-beta primer mix. A unique molecular identifier was introduced onto each TCR beta cDNA molecule by a template-switch 5' adaptor carrying 12 random nucleotides. Each sample yielded at least 2.5 million CDR3-containing paired-end reads. First-strand cDNA was synthesized from all RNA with the Mint cDNA synthesis kit, primed by a TRBC-specific oligonucleotide. Following uracil-DNA glycosylase treatment, all cDNA underwent a first 18-cycle PCR with the universal primers M1SS and BC2_uni_R. For the original study's pipeline: Normalization of each sample was performed by random selection of 1 million high-quality reads, each carrying a distinct molecular identifier. Reads sharing molecular identifiers were discarded rather than binned into consensus sequences. MiTCR, set to a Q25 quality threshold and the strictest error-elimination algorithm, was used for CDR3 identification, clonotype clustering and error correction. A nonparametric unseen species model using Euler transformation provided a lower-bound estimate of total TCR beta diversity. TCRdb reprocessing: public reads trimmed at Q25 with fastp, clones called with MiXCR, in-frame beta chains kept. Duplicate CDR3 protein sequences are folded into a single record with the most common DNA and genes. The V and J calls and clone size are TCRdb's, not the authors'. Recorded for this sample are 350,000 to 450,000 distinct CDR3 sequences; more than 45% of them occurred a single time. The ten largest make up about 54% of the sample.

Sequences SGHDN (CDR1) and FVKESK (CDR2) are obtained from the germline V gene. Inclusive of the bounding cysteine and phenylalanine, the CDR3 is 16 residues long. CDR3 DNA is the only sequence kept; it has 48 bases, read in frame from the first base. Cut back by 0 bases and 5 bases, the V and J ends lie 14 bases apart. Systemically healthy Caucasian individuals from Russia, 39 in total and aged about 6 to 90 years, were included as donors. Approximately 11 milliliters of peripheral blood were drawn from each donor into EDTA-treated Vacutainer tubes. Ficoll-Paque density-gradient centrifugation was used to isolate PBMCs, with at least 7 million per sample. Total RNA was extracted from PBMCs with Trizol reagent, with at least 6 micrograms obtained per sample. For every donor, an aliquot of PBMCs went through flow cytometry to measure the percentages of naive CD45RAhigh/CD27high T cells. This clonotype has at least ten counts. Its antigen specificity is not known. Base qualities are not at hand, and no much larger clone is one base apart.

The sample was blood. The source is a man between 60 and 75 years old in good health. The chain is made from TRBV14 and TRBJ2-1; the D gene is tentatively TRBD1 or TRBD2, each matching 5 bases. The DNA reads TGTGCCAGCAGCCAAGATGGTACGGGACCAAACAATGAGCAGTTCTTC. This gives the protein CASSQDGTGPNNEQFF.